Listed below are T cell receptor beta chains from one sample, sequenced in a study of T cells of healthy individuals. TCRdb reprocessed the 5' RACE reads via MiXCR and lists one record per CDR3 protein. The sample lists roughly 76,000 distinct CDR3 sequences, roughly 5.1% occurring once. These TCRs come from a female donor in good health. CDR3s include the opening cysteine and the closing phenylalanine or tryptophan. D genes are given only for firm matches. Clone sizes are given selectively: once, few, many, or a class where the clone is expanded.

d_call	v_call	clone_size	j_call	cdr3_nt	cdr3_aa
-	TRBV7-9	-	TRBJ1-2	TGTGCCAGCAGCCTACAGGGAAGCGGCTACACCTTC	CASSLQGSGYTF
-	TRBV7-6	-	TRBJ2-7	TGTGCCAGCAGCCACCCGAGCCGAGGCGAACTCTCCTACGAGCAGTACTTC	CASSHPSRGELSYEQYF
TRBD1	TRBV7-9	-	TRBJ2-3	TGTGCCAGCAGATTGAGGGACAGGGGGCGGAGCACAGATACGCAGTATTTT	CASRLRDRGRSTDTQYF
TRBD2	TRBV10-3	many	TRBJ2-7	TGTGCCATCAGTGGAGGGACTAGCGGGAGCGAAGAGCAGTACTTC	CAISGGTSGSEEQYF
-	TRBV11-1	-	TRBJ2-1	TGTGCCAGCAGCCCCCCCCACAATGAGCAGTTCTTC	CASSPPHNEQFF
-	TRBV2	many	TRBJ2-7	TGTGCCAGCAAGCGGGACAGCACCTACGAGCAGTACTTC	CASKRDSTYEQYF
TRBD2	TRBV19	once	TRBJ2-6	TGTGCCAGTAGTCCTAGCGGGATGTCTAGGGCCAACGTCCTGACTTTC	CASSPSGMSRANVLTF
-	TRBV29-1	many	TRBJ1-1	TGCAGCGCAACCCCCATCCGGAGACCAAGAACTGAAGCTTTCTTT	CSATPIRRPRTEAFF
-	TRBV30	many	TRBJ1-1	TGTGCCTGGAGTGTATGGCAGAGCAACACTGAAGCTTTCTTT	CAWSVWQSNTEAFF
TRBD1	TRBV13	-	TRBJ2-5	TGTGCCAGCAGGCGGACAGGGGCAAAGGTGACCCAGTACTTC	CASRRTGAKVTQYF
-	TRBV7-2	-	TRBJ2-7	TGTGCCAGCAGCTTAGTTACAGGGCCGTACGAGCAGTACTTC	CASSLVTGPYEQYF
-	TRBV12-3/TRBV12-4	-	TRBJ2-5	TGTGCCAGCAGTCGTTGGGATGATTCAGGGGAGACCCAGTACTTC	CASSRWDDSGETQYF
-	TRBV6-2/TRBV6-3	many	TRBJ2-1	TGTGCCAGCAGCCCCCTATGGTCCAATGAGCAGTTCTTC	CASSPLWSNEQFF
TRBD2	TRBV13	many	TRBJ2-1	TGTGCCAGCAGCCCCGTTAGCGGGAGAACCTACAATGAGCAGTTCTTC	CASSPVSGRTYNEQFF
TRBD2	TRBV14	many	TRBJ2-5	TGTGCCAGCAGCCAGGGCAATTGGGCTAGCGGGATTTCGGAGACCCAGTACTTC	CASSQGNWASGISETQYF
TRBD1	TRBV18	many	TRBJ2-7	TGTGCCAGCTCAGTCCGGGACAGGGGCGAGCAGTACTTC	CASSVRDRGEQYF
-	TRBV7-9	many	TRBJ1-1	TGTGCCAGCAGCTTAGAAAGGGGCACGGTAGAAGCTTTCTTT	CASSLERGTVEAFF
TRBD2	TRBV6-5	few	TRBJ2-7	TGTGCCAGCAGCTCCGACACCCCGGGAGGGCTGACCTACGAGCAGTACTTC	CASSSDTPGGLTYEQYF
TRBD1	TRBV28	few	TRBJ2-1	TGTGCCAGCAGTTTTTCGTCGGGACAGGGGAGGAATGAGCAGTTCTTC	CASSFSSGQGRNEQFF
-	TRBV7-2	many	TRBJ1-2	TGTGCCAGCAGCTTAGCGAACTATGGCTACACCTTC	CASSLANYGYTF
-	TRBV29-1	many	TRBJ2-3	TGCAGCGCACAGACAGATACGCAGTATTTT	CSAQTDTQYF
-	TRBV5-1	many	TRBJ2-7	TGCGCCAGCAGCACCTATCGACAGTCGCGGCAATCCTACGAGCAGTACTTC	CASSTYRQSRQSYEQYF
-	TRBV7-2	many	TRBJ2-7	TGTGCCAGCACCCCCGACGCCTACGAGCAGTACTTC	CASTPDAYEQYF
TRBD2	TRBV28	many	TRBJ2-7	TGTGCCAGCAGTTCTGCGGGAGCCTACGAGCAGTACTTC	CASSSAGAYEQYF